Given below is one T cell receptor (beta chain) in context. The data were taken from a study of spatial heterogeneity in lung cancer. The CDR3 has 11 residues. V was shortened by 6 bases and J by 3 bases, with 7 bases between the two germline ends. The germline CDR1 and CDR2 sequences are DFQATT and SNEGSKA (reference sequence). Individually, TCR cDNA molecules were each labelled with a unique molecular identifier. TCRdb re-called the 5' RACE reads with MiXCR, one entry per CDR3 protein. The repertoire has some 40,000 distinct CDR3 sequences, approximately 3% of them found once; the top ten carry around 36%. Time point specified: sample taken at primary tumor resection.

Here the sequenced sample was normal lung tissue next to the tumor, taken at surgery. The sequence was collected from a male donor with early-stage non-small cell lung cancer. The chain recombines TRBV20-1 with TRBJ2-3; no clear D. CDR3 sequence reads: CSAGFTDTQYF. CDR3 DNA sequence: TGCAGTGCGGGCTTTACAGATACGCAGTATTTT.